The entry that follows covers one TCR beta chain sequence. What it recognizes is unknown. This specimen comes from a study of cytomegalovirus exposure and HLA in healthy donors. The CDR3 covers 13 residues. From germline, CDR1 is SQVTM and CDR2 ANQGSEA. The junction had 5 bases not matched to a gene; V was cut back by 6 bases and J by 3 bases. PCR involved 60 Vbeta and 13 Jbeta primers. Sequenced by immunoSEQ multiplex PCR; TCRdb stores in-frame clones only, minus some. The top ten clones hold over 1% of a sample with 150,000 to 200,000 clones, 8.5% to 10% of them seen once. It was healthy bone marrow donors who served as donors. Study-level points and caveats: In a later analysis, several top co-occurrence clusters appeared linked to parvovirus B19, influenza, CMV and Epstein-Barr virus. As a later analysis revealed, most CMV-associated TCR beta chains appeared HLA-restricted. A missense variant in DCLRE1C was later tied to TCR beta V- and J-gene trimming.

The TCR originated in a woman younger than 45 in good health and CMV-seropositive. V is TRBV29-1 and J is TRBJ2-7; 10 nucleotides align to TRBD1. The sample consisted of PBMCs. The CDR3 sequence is CSVTGTGDYEQYF. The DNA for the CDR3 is TGCAGCGTCACCGGGACAGGGGACTACGAGCAGTACTTC.